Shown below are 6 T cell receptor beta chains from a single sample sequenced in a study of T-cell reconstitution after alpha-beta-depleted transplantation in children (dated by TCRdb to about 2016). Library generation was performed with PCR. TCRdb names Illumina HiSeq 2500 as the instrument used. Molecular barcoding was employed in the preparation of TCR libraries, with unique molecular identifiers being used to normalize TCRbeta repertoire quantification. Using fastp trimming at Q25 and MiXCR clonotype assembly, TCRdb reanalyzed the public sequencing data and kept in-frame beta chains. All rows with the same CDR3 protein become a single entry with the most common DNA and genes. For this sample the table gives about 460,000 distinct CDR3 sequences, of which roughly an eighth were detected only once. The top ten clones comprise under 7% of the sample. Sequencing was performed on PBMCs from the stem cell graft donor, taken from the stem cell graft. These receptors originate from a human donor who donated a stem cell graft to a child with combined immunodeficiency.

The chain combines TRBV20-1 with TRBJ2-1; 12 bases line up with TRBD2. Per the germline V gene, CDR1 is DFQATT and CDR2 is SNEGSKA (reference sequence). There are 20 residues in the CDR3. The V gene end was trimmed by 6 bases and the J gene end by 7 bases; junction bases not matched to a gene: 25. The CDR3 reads CSAPPGQGLILAGGQNEQFF. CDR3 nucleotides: TGCAGTGCCCCCCCGGGACAGGGGTTAATTCTAGCGGGAGGGCAGAATGAGCAGTTCTTC.

CDR3 sequence (DNA): TGCAGTGCTAGAACCGGGACTAGTAACGAGCAGTACTTC. Translated: CSARTGTSNEQYF. The V gene is TRBV20-1, the J gene TRBJ2-7; 8 bases fit TRBD2. Trimming took 2 bases from V and 5 from J; bases not matched to a gene: 5. The CDR3 sequence is 13 residues long. CDR1 and CDR2 (germline): DFQATT, SNEGSKA (reference sequence).

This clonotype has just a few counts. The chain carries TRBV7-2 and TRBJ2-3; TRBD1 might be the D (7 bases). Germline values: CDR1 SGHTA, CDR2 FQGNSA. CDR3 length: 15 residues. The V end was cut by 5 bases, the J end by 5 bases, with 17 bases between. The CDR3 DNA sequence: TGTGCCAGCAGCCCAATGGGGCAGGGGGGAGATACGCAGTATTTT. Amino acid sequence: CASSPMGQGGDTQYF.

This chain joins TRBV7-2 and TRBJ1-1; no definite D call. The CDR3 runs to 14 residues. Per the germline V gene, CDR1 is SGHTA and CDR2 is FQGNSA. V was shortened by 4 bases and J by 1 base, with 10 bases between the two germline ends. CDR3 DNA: TGTGCCAGCAGCTACCTACGAGGGAACACTGAAGCTTTCTTT. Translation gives CASSYLRGNTEAFF.

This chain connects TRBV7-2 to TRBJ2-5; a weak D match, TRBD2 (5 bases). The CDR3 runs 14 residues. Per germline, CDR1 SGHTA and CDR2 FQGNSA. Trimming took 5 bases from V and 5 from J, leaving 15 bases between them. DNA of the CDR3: TGTGCCAGCAGCCCCGGACTGGTCAGGGAGACCCAGTACTTC. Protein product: CASSPGLVRETQYF. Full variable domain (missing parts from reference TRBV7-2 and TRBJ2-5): GAGVSQSPSNKVTEKGKDVELRCDPISGHTALYWYRQSLGQGLEFLIYFQGNSAPDKSGLPSDRFSAERTGGSVSTLTIQRTQQEDSAVYLCASSPGLVRETQYFGPGTRLLVL.

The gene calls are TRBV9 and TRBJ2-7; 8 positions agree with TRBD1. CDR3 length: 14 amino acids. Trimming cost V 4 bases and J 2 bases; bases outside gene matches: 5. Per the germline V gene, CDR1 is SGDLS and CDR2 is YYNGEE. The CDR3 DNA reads TGTGCCAGCAGCCCTTCGGACAGGGCCTACGAGCAGTACTTC. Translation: CASSPSDRAYEQYF.